The present T cell receptor beta chain was sequenced within a study of T cell changes during pregnancy in multiple sclerosis. The CDR3 spans 13 residues. CDR1 SQVTM and CDR2 ANQGSEA come from the germline V gene. V lost 4 bases and J lost 1, with 7 bases in between. The data were produced by immunoSEQ multiplex PCR, yet TCRdb's version contains in-frame clones alone and is incomplete. In the table there are 50,000 to 65,000 clones, 89% of which are singletons. The receptor was isolated from a female donor with multiple sclerosis, enrolled in a pregnancy study. Source: peripheral blood, taken after pregnancy. J is TRBJ2-2 and V is TRBV29-1; no definite D call. The CDR3 loop reads CSVGHLNTGELFF. CDR3 nucleotides: TGCAGCGTTGGACACTTGAACACCGGGGAGCTGTTTTTT.